This entry concerns a single T cell receptor (beta chain). Its recognized antigen is unknown. Base quality data are lacking; no much larger clone is found one base away. The High Capacity cDNA Reverse Transcription Kit was used to reverse transcribe all of the isolated RNA, meaning that expressed TCRB transcripts were what got sequenced. Deep immunoSEQ sequencing was performed on naive, central memory and regulatory T cell samples, with an average of around 3.5 million total reads per sample. After sorted cells were lysed in RLT buffer, RNA was extracted with DNase-treated RNeasy Micro or Mini kits, with the choice depending on cell number. Each cell subset was processed separately to prevent cross-contamination, with patient and healthy donor samples processed together. TCRB sequences were amplified from cDNA with the immunoSEQ multiplex PCR, producing 87-bp fragments spanning the CDR3 region. Sequencing of the amplicons was done on the Illumina HiSeq platform. The authors' analysis ran thus. Synthetic template baselines were used to correct PCR bias computationally, reads within Hamming distance 2 were collapsed, and singletons that could not be merged were discarded. By aligning reads against IMGT, V, D and J genes, CDR3 length, and insertions or deletions at six rearrangement sites were assigned. Within each subset, clonotype counts were normalized to sorted cell number, and only after that were true diversity and Gini coefficients computed with the tcR R package. The overlap coefficient, calculated on TCRB nucleotide sequences, was used to measure repertoire sharing. Out-of-frame TCRB sequences from naive cells were analyzed to stand in for the pre-selection repertoire. Here the immuneACCESS table is served through TCRdb, limited to in-frame sequences with V and J called. Missing clones are a known gap in these copies; in checked studies unresolved V genes cover under half, and the rest lacks a known reason. V and J calls and clone size are copied from that table; D and trimming were computed from the DNA. This sample lists about 360,000 clones; around an eighth were detected once. The top ten hold 0.017% of the sample.

The CDR3 numbers 17 residues from cysteine through phenylalanine. Only the CDR3 portion is preserved as DNA: 51 bases, with reading frame beginning at the first base. V and J are trimmed by 7 bases and 7 bases, and the gene matches miss 11 bases of the junction. The germline V gene encodes CDR1 SEHNR and CDR2 FQNEAQ (reference sequence). A single peripheral blood draw of about 116 mL on average was collected from each donor into heparinised tubes. A BD FACSAria II and a panel including CD45RO, CCR7, CD25, CD127, CD95 and CD27 were used to sort naive, central memory, regulatory and stem cell-like memory CD4+ T cells. All sorted populations exceeded 98% purity. Right away, PBMCs were isolated by Lymphoprep density gradient centrifugation and were stained directly, with no culture step. So that batch effects would be minimized, each experiment stained and sorted samples in pairs, pairing one healthy donor with one patient.

This record comes from a study of beta chain features in type 1 diabetes (dated by TCRdb to 2017 to 2018). About the full investigation: No differences in mean age, gender distribution, total cell number or subset yield were found between patients and healthy donors. Across all samples, around 100 million sorted cells were examined, and cell number per subset correlated strongly with RNA yield. In the study, TCRB repertoires of sorted circulating CD4+ T cell subsets from recently diagnosed type 1 diabetes patients were compared with those of matched healthy donors. Regulatory and stem cell-like memory subsets were obtained from only 8 patients and about eight healthy donors, while naive and central memory subsets were obtained from all 30 or so donors. General conclusions and limits of the study: In all four CD4+ subsets, TCRB CDR3 length was moderately but significantly shorter in type 1 diabetes patients. Because cDNA rather than genomic DNA was sequenced, highly expressing activated cells could have been over-represented, although no difference in activation and CD3 levels was found between groups. Patients with type 1 diabetes made fewer insertions and deleted more nucleotides at VDJ recombination sites, implying thymic rearrangement abnormalities. HLA sub-analyses involved small numbers of individuals, so any influence of HLA type on TCRB rearrangement remained unresolved. Shorter templates might be favored by PCR, yet because patient and control samples were amplified and corrected together, any such skew would affect both groups equally. Naive, central memory and regulatory TCRB repertoires appeared more similar among patients than among healthy donors.

This receptor was obtained from a young man in good health. The sequence joins TRBV7-9 to TRBJ2-2; a stretch of 14 junction bases matches TRBD2. The material sequenced was naive CD4+ T cells from blood. The cell subset or site label, read with the paper, signifies: true naive CD4+ T cells. The DNA sequence is TGTGCCAGCAACCCCGGGACTAGCGGGAGTTCAGGCGGGGAGCTGTTTTTT. This encodes CASNPGTSGSSGGELFF. Extended through the reference TRBV7-9 and TRBJ2-2 proteins, this CDR3 yields the full variable domain: DTGVSQNPRHKITKRGQNVTFRCDPISEHNRLYWYRQTLGQGPEFLTYFQNEAQLEKSRLLSDRFSAERPKGSFSTLEIQRTEQGDSAMYLCASNPGTSGSSGGELFFGEGSRLTVL.